One sample yielded the 27 T cell receptor beta chains listed below, sequenced in a study of Graves' ophthalmopathy and Graves' hyperthyroidism. Amplified TCR beta CDR3 regions were obtained using RNA transcripts as template. The workflow started with a first-round RT-PCR run with HTBI primers and then moved on to a second-round multiplex PCR. TCRdb redid the calling of the multiplex PCR reads with MiXCR, one entry per CDR3 protein. In the table there are about 57,000 distinct CDR3 sequences, approximately 52% of which are singletons. The sequencing sample was made of peripheral blood. The receptor source for this set is an adult woman with Graves' ophthalmopathy.

This clonotype was observed at least ten times. The chain employs TRBV6-5 and TRBJ2-2, with 10 bases lining up with TRBD2. Losses at the gene ends were 8 bases for V and 5 bases for J; bases not matched to a gene: 14. The germline gives CDR1 MNHEY, CDR2 SVGAGI. This CDR3 region has 17 residues. Written as DNA, the CDR3 is TGTGCCAGCCGTGGGGGGACTAGCGCTTTACTAACCGGGGAGCTGTTTTTT. This gives the protein CASRGGTSALLTGELFF.

This chain connects TRBV5-4 to TRBJ1-4; 7 bases agree with TRBD1. The CDR3 is 17 residues long. Germline V gene sequence: CDR1 SGHNT, CDR2 YYREEE (reference sequence). V lost 5 bases to trimming and J lost 7 bases; unmatched junction nucleotides: 17. CDR3 amino acids: CASSLAGGQGGGEKLFF. Written as DNA, the CDR3 is TGTGCCAGCAGTTTAGCGGGAGGCCAGGGGGGAGGTGAAAAACTGTTTTTT.

This clonotype is medium-sized within its sample. The chain has TRBV24-1 and TRBJ1-2, with 8 bases lining up with TRBD1. The V and J ends lost 3 bases and 4 bases, in that order; junction bases with no gene match: 6. CDR1 and CDR2 (germline): KGHDR, SFDVKD. This CDR3 comprises 15 residues. The CDR3 reads CATSDPGQGGYGYTF. The CDR3 DNA reads as TGTGCCACCAGTGATCCTGGACAGGGAGGCTATGGCTACACCTTC.

CDR3 sequence: CAWSEGNHEQYF. For the CDR3, the DNA is TGTGCCTGGAGTGAGGGGAACCACGAGCAGTACTTC. The chain recombines TRBV30 with TRBJ2-7, with D perhaps matching TRBD1 (5 bases). Germline-derived CDR1 and CDR2 are GTSNPN and SVGIG (reference sequence). CDR3 size: 12 residues. Trimming took 1 base from V and 5 from J, leaving 9 bases between them.

This clonotype was observed a single time. The chain recombines TRBV7-2 with TRBJ1-3, with no clear D. Per germline, CDR1 SGHTA and CDR2 FQGNSA. Trimming pared 2 bases from V and 4 bases from J, leaving 12 bases between. The CDR3 consists of 15 residues. For the CDR3, the DNA is TGTGCCAGCAGCTTATCAAGGGCTGACGGAAACACCATATATTTT. Its protein is CASSLSRADGNTIYF.

In this sample, this clonotype turned up once. The conserved final phenylalanine or tryptophan is absent from the CDR3, which likely points to a read error. It is unclear where the CDR3 begins or ends on the DNA, so no DNA is shown, and the CDR3 is as TCRdb lists it. This chain uses TRBV11-1 with TRBJ2-3; the table's D call of TRBD1 was not tested on the DNA. Counting both end residues, the CDR3 totals 10 amino acids. Germline V gene lookup returns CDR1 SGHAT and CDR2 FQDESV (reference sequence). CDR3 loop: CASSRQVGGG.

The genes are TRBV2 and TRBJ2-7; 14 nucleotides agree with TRBD2. The CDR3 runs 14 residues. After removal of 6 bases from V and 6 bases from J, the junction contained 4 bases not matched to a gene. Germline assignment: CDR1 SNHLY and CDR2 FYNNEI. In DNA, the CDR3 is TGTGCCAGCAGGTCCGGGACTAGCGGGAGCGAGCAGTACTTC. This encodes CASRSGTSGSEQYF.

This clonotype was seen many times. The chain combines TRBV12-5 with TRBJ2-1, with TRBD2 identical over 10 bases. The CDR3 covers 16 residues. The J segment lost 10 bases and the V segment lost 3 bases, leaving 12 bases of the junction unmatched. Germline lookup yields CDR1 LGHNT and CDR2 FRNRAP. CDR3 in amino acids: CASGFWRAGGVEEQFF. In DNA, the CDR3 is TGTGCTAGTGGTTTTTGGCGAGCGGGGGGGGTAGAGGAGCAGTTCTTC. The full variable domain, rest sourced from reference TRBV12-5 and TRBJ2-1, is DARVTQTPRHKVTEMGQEVTMRCQPILGHNTVFWYRQTMMQGLELLAYFRNRAPLDDSGMPKDRFSAEMPDATLATLKIQPSEPRDSAVYFCASGFWRAGGVEEQFFGPGTRLTVL.

V is TRBV29-1 and J is TRBJ2-7; TRBD1 matches at 12 bases. Germline V lookup: CDR1 SQVTM, CDR2 ANQGSEA. J lost 7 bases, V lost 4 bases, and 8 bases had no gene match. This CDR3 region has 14 residues. The CDR3 DNA sequence: TGCAGCGTTGGCCGGGACAGGGGGCCTCAGGAGCAGTACTTC. Protein sequence: CSVGRDRGPQEQYF.

This clonotype was detected many times. The chain is built from TRBV30 and TRBJ2-1; D is unresolved. This CDR3 contains 11 residues. Per the germline V gene, CDR1 is GTSNPN and CDR2 is SVGIG (reference sequence). V was cut by 4 bases and J by 8 bases, with 9 bases left in between. CDR3 DNA: TGTGCCTGGAAAGGTTTAGATGAGCAGTTCTTC. Its translation: CAWKGLDEQFF. The variable domain in full, completed from reference TRBV30 and TRBJ2-1, reads SQTIHQWPATLVQPVGSPLSLECTVEGTSNPNLYWYRQAAGRGLQLLFYSVGIGQISSEVPQNLSASRPQDRQFILSSKKLLLSDSGFYLCAWKGLDEQFFGPGTRLTVL.

The J gene is TRBJ1-2, the V gene TRBV5-4; TRBD1 is a possible D gene (6 bases). The CDR3 is made up of 15 amino acids. CDR1 SGHNT and CDR2 YYREEE come from the germline V gene (reference sequence). Trimming took off 4 bases at V and 3 bases at J, with 16 bases between the two ends. The DNA for the CDR3 is TGTGCCAGCAGCCTAACCGGGACACCTTACTATGGCTACACCTTC. This codes for CASSLTGTPYYGYTF.

Ten or more counts support this clonotype. This sequence joins TRBV6-2 or TRBV6-3 and TRBJ2-1; the match to TRBD2 covers 13 bases. V was pared by 6 bases and J by 8 bases, with 13 bases of the junction left unmatched. Germline V gene data show CDR1 as MNHEY and CDR2 as SVGEGT. There are 17 residues in the CDR3. CDR3 DNA sequence: TGTGCCAGCAGCCCGACGACTTGGACTAGCGGGAGTGATGAGCAGTTCTTC. Its translation: CASSPTTWTSGSDEQFF.

The rearrangement joins TRBV9 to TRBJ2-1, with D tentatively TRBD2 (6 bases). The CDR3 has 14 amino acids. With 3 bases removed from V and 12 bases from J, the gap between germline ends came to 19 bases. CDR1 SGDLS and CDR2 YYNGEE come from the germline V gene. CDR3 coding DNA: TGTGCCAGCAGCGGAAGCGGGCCAACAGATACGCAGTTCTTC. It encodes CASSGSGPTDTQFF.

This clonotype was recorded many times. V gene TRBV4-3 combines with J gene TRBJ2-1; D remains unclear. V was clipped by 1 base and J by 7 bases, with 8 bases between them. The CDR3 spans 13 residues. From germline, CDR1 is LGHNA and CDR2 YSLEER. The CDR3 bases are TGCGCCAGCAGCCAAGTTGGGTATAATGAGCAGTTCTTC. The encoded protein is CASSQVGYNEQFF.

The rearrangement links TRBV20-1 to TRBJ1-6; TRBD1 aligns across 7 bases. CDR1 DFQATT and CDR2 SNEGSKA come from the germline V gene (reference sequence). V trimming: 6 bases; J trimming: 7 bases; junction bases outside the gene matches: 9. The CDR3 has 14 residues. CDR3 nucleotide sequence: TGCAGTGCGACCCTCGGACAGGAAAATTCACCCCTCCACTTT. Its translation: CSATLGQENSPLHF.

V and J are TRBV24-1 and TRBJ2-1, with 7 bases identical to TRBD2. The CDR3 runs to 16 residues. In germline, CDR1 is KGHDR, CDR2 SFDVKD. V shed 4 bases, J shed 5 bases, and the junction held 10 bases outside the gene matches. The DNA for the CDR3 is TGTGCCACCAGTGAGCCGGGACTATCCTTCGACAATGAGCAGTTCTTC. Protein product: CATSEPGLSFDNEQFF.

The chain combines TRBV6-2 or TRBV6-3 with TRBJ2-6; D gene uncertain. This CDR3 contains 15 residues. Germline loops: CDR1 MNHEY, CDR2 SVGEGT. V was cut by 7 bases and J by 1 base, with 11 bases left in between. This chain's CDR3 is CASNPYSSGANVLTF. CDR3 sequence (DNA): TGTGCCAGCAATCCCTACTCGTCTGGGGCCAACGTCCTGACTTTC.

This clonotype has ten or more counts. The V gene is TRBV7-2, the J gene TRBJ1-2; TRBD1 matches 8 bases. Germline V CDR1 and CDR2: SGHTA, FQGNSA. The CDR3 is 14 amino acids. With V trimmed by 5 bases and J by 5 bases, 7 bases remained unmatched. DNA of the CDR3: TGTGCCAGCAGCGCTGGCGGGACAGGTTATGGCTACACCTTC. This codes for CASSAGGTGYGYTF.

The DNA for the CDR3 is TGTGCTAGTGGTATAGGCCCTAGCGCCAAAAACATTCAGTACTTC. Amino acids: CASGIGPSAKNIQYF. The rearrangement uses TRBV12-5 and TRBJ2-4; a weak D match, TRBD2 (5 bases). This CDR3 comprises 15 residues. Per germline, CDR1 LGHNT and CDR2 FRNRAP. The ends were cut back, 5 bases at V and 1 base at J, with 12 bases in the middle.

This clonotype has just one count. The genes are TRBV29-1 and TRBJ2-3; 10 bases agree with TRBD2. J gave up 6 bases and V 8 bases, and 5 bases lay outside the gene matches. The CDR3 consists of 12 residues. The germline V gene has CDR1 SQVTM and CDR2 ANQGSEA. The CDR3 sequence is CSSGTSADTQYF. The CDR3 nucleotides are TGCAGCTCCGGGACTAGCGCGGATACGCAGTATTTT.

This clonotype has ten or more counts. The chain links TRBV12-3 or TRBV12-4 to TRBJ1-5; D is uncertain. The V end was cut by 6 bases, the J end by 2 bases, with 23 bases between. This CDR3 comprises 18 residues. The CDR3 is CASSDRALTLGGNQPQHF. The CDR3 coding sequence is TGTGCCAGCAGCGACCGGGCATTAACCCTGGGAGGCAATCAGCCCCAGCATTTT.

CDR3 coding DNA: TGTGCCAGTAACCCGGGACAGGGGAACTATGGCTACACCTTC. Translation: CASNPGQGNYGYTF. The rearrangement joins TRBV19 to TRBJ1-2; 10 bases map to TRBD1. Unmatched junction bases numbered 4, after V lost 7 bases and J lost 2 bases. This CDR3 is built from 14 residues. Germline V gene sequence: CDR1 LNHDA, CDR2 SQIVND (reference sequence).

The CDR3 reads CASSLPGQGSIEETQYF. Here the CDR3 DNA reads TGTGCCAGCAGCTTGCCGGGACAGGGAAGCATCGAAGAGACCCAGTACTTC. V and J are TRBV7-2 and TRBJ2-5, with TRBD1 matching over 9 bases. Per germline, CDR1 SGHTA and CDR2 FQGNSA. Trimming took 3 bases from V and 3 from J; bases not matched to a gene: 11. The CDR3 extends over 17 amino acids.

This clonotype is classed as medium-sized. This chain links TRBV10-3 with TRBJ1-2; 8 bases line up with TRBD1. CDR1 is ENHRY, CDR2 SYGVKD, per germline. V lost 3 bases and J lost 6; bases outside the gene matches: 0. The CDR3 spans 12 residues. CDR3 loop: CAISEQGDGYTF. DNA of the CDR3: TGTGCCATCAGTGAACAGGGGGATGGCTACACCTTC.

This clonotype was found once. A read error may be the cause here, since a much bigger clone is one base away. The rearrangement joins TRBV28 to TRBJ2-7; no definite D call. From germline, CDR1 is MDHEN and CDR2 SYDVKM. Between the trimmed V and J ends, which lost 7 bases and 4 bases, there was a span of 20 bases. The length of the CDR3 is 15 residues. This chain's CDR3 is CASTGSKGILYEQYF. DNA for the CDR3: TGTGCCAGCACCGGCTCTAAGGGAATTCTTTACGAGCAGTACTTC.

To note about this clonotype: This clone may be a read error of a much larger clone one base away. The CDR3 DNA follows: TGTGCCAGCAGTTACTCGATACAGGGGGCGGAAAGGGATACGCAGTGTTTT. Translated, it gives CASSYSIQGAERDTQCF. V is TRBV6-2 or TRBV6-3 and J is TRBJ2-3; 9 nucleotides agree with TRBD1. Germline V gene lookup returns CDR1 MNHEY and CDR2 SVGEGT. There are 17 residues in the CDR3.

The chain has TRBV19 and TRBJ2-2; D remains ambiguous. CDR3 size: 13 residues. Germline CDR1 reads LNHDA; CDR2 reads SQIVND (reference sequence). V shed 11 bases and J shed 4 bases, with 14 bases lying between them. CDR3 nucleotide sequence: TGTGCCTCCAGTGGGTTTCTCACCGGGGAGCTGTTTTTT. Amino acids: CASSGFLTGELFF.